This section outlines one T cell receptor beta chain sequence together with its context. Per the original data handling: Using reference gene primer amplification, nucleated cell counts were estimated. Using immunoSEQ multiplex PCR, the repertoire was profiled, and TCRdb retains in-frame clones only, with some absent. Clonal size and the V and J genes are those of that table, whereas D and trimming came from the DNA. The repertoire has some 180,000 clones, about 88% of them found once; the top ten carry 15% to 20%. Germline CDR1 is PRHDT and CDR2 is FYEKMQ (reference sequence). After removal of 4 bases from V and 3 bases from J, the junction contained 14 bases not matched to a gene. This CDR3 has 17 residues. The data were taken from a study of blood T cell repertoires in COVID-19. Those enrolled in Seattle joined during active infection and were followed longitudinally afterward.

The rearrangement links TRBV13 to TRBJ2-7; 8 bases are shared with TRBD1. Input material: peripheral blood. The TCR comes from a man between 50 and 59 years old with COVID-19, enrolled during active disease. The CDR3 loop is CASSSSRTGTGLYEQYF. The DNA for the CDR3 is TGTGCCAGCAGCTCATCCAGGACAGGGACCGGACTCTACGAGCAGTACTTC.